This TCR beta chain was found in a study of shared clonotypes between healthy human individuals (dated by TCRdb to 2018 to 2021). About the investigation overall: The cohort comprised a couple of women and a few men aged 18 to 49 years. The study deeply sequenced blood TCR repertoires of about five healthy adults to estimate repertoire size and the extent of clonotype sharing between individuals. To increase sequencing depth and limit assay-specific biases, TCR repertoire library preparation and sequencing were carried out by different laboratories using diverse techniques. Leukapheresis yielded between about 0.85 and 10 billion PBMCs per donor. The paper as a whole reports these results and caveats: The small number of donors limited the genetic and exposure-history diversity represented. Based on pairwise subsampling, the degree of clonotype sharing among donors was expected to be affected by sequencing depth. Sampling was restricted to blood, and TCR repertoires in tissues likely differ from the TCR repertoires found in blood.

Donors were healthy HIV-negative adults with no recently reported acute infections or vaccinations. All donors were Caucasian adults living in Nashville, Tennessee, USA. For unsorted samples, tens of millions of PBMCs were counted, and genomic DNA was extracted using the QIAamp DNA Blood Mini kit. Blood was collected by leukapheresis, and PBMCs were isolated by Ficoll-Histopaque density gradient centrifugation and then cryopreserved in liquid nitrogen vapor phase. Using the deep immunoSEQ assay, TCR CDR3 regions were amplified from genomic DNA by multiplex PCR. Extracted genomic DNA from each cell subset was spread evenly across all wells of several immunoSEQ 96-well plates, with each plate serving as a replicate. For unsorted PBMC, about 300 ng genomic DNA, equal to approximately 30,000 T cell genomes, was loaded into each replicate PCR. Ten immunoSEQ deep assay plates were used to sequence the unsorted PBMC genomic DNA. The purified libraries were quantified using a Qubit 3.0 fluorometer, sized with a Bioanalyzer 2100, and then quantified again using the KAPA Library Quantification kit. A separate single-read 150-cycle Illumina NextSeq 550 flow cell was used to sequence each immunoSEQ 96-well plate. The original methods were these. Because only junctional sequences without quality scores were contained in the immunoSEQ output, filtering matching that applied to full-length reads could not be performed. To assign V/J genes and CDR3, sequences were annotated against IMGT germline references using PyIR, a Python wrapper for IgBLAST v1.9. Reads were removed for weak V/J assignments (E-value above 1e-6), missing CDR3, stop codons, out-of-frame junctions, or ambiguous translated residues. V3J clonotypes were defined by identical inferred V gene, J gene, and CDR3 amino acid sequence. The percentage overlap between two repertoires was calculated by dividing the number of shared unique clonotypes by the size of the smaller repertoire. Richness of each repertoire was evaluated using RTK rarefaction, the Chao1 estimator, and Recon v2.1 estimates of unobserved clonotypes. The immuneACCESS repertoire file appears here via TCRdb, limited to in-frame rearrangements. These files lack a portion of the clones; in checked studies, under half of the deficit traces to unresolved V genes, and the cause of the others is not known. The DNA was the basis for D and trimming; V, J and clone size are from that table. A total of about half a million clones appear in this sample, around three quarters of them only once. The ten largest account for about 12% of the sample.

Remarks on this clone: The target of this receptor is not known. It has no much larger one-base neighbor in the sample; base qualities were not kept.

The trim is 6 bases for V and 0 bases for J, with a gap of 13 bases between the germline ends. CDR1 and CDR2, per the germline V gene, are SGDLS and YYNGEE. The cysteine opens and the phenylalanine closes a CDR3 of 15 amino acids. The retained sequence is limited to the CDR3, 45 bases, with the frame set at the first base. The TCR originated in a woman aged 40 to 50 in good health. Some clones in this sample may be carry-over from other donors' samples. The chain links TRBV9 with TRBJ2-1; D gene: possibly TRBD2, on 6 matching bases. The specimen was PBMCs. In nucleotides, the sequence is TGTGCCAGCACGGGGCGGGGTAGCTCCTACAATGAGCAGTTCTTC. This codes for CASTGRGSSYNEQFF. Reference TRBV9 and TRBJ2-1 genes cover what lies past the CDR3, so the full variable domain is DSGVTQTPKHLITATGQRVTLRCSPRSGDLSVYWYQQSLDQGLQFLIQYYNGEERAKGNILERFSAQQFPDLHSELNLSSLELGDSALYFCASTGRGSSYNEQFFGPGTRLTVL.